The present entry profiles one T cell receptor (beta chain) with its context. This sample stems from a study of blood T cell repertoires in COVID-19. Whole-study context: There were acute and convalescent COVID-19 samples, and they came from the United States, Italy and Spain. Nucleic acid was either cDNA or gDNA, and it came from T cells, B-cell-depleted T cells, or PBMCs.

Germline loops: CDR1 MDHEN, CDR2 SYDVKM. J gave up 2 bases and V 4 bases, and 8 bases lay outside the gene matches. CDR3 length: 17 residues. Sequencing used immunoSEQ multiplex PCR; TCRdb keeps in-frame clones, though not all of them. The sample contains around 37,000 clones, 87% of which appear only once. The rearrangement joins TRBV28 to TRBJ2-1; 10 nucleotides match TRBD2. The sequenced material came from peripheral blood. This sequence was found in a man over 45 with active or convalescent COVID-19. CDR3 sequence reads: CASSSGTSAPPYNEQFF. Written as DNA, the CDR3 is TGTGCCAGCAGTTCGGGGACTAGCGCTCCCCCCTACAATGAGCAGTTCTTC.